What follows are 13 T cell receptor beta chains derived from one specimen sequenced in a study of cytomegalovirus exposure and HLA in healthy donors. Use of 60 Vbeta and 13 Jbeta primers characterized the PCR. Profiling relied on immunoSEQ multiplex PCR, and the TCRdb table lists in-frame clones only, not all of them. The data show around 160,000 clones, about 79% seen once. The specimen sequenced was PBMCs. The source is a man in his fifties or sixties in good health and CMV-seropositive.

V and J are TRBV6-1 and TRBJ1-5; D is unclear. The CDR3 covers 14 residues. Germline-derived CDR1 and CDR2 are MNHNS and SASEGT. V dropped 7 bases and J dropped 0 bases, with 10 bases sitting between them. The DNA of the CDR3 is TGTGCCAGCATGGCGACAAGTAGCAATCAGCCCCAGCATTTT. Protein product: CASMATSSNQPQHF.

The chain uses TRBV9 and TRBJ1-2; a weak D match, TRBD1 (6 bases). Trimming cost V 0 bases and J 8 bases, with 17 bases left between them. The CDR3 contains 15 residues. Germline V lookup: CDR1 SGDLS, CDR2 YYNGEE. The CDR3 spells CASSVGGTPSRGYTF. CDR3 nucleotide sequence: TGTGCCAGCAGCGTAGGGGGGACACCGTCAAGGGGCTACACCTTC.

The CDR3 sequence is CASSLSSGQGQFF. The CDR3 coding sequence is TGTGCCAGCAGTTTATCATCTGGACAGGGACAGTTCTTC. The rearrangement joins TRBV28 to TRBJ2-1, with 8 bases matching TRBD1. Germline CDR1 reads MDHEN; CDR2 reads SYDVKM. The CDR3 spans 13 residues. Germline trimming cut 1 base from V and 13 bases from J; bases unmatched to any gene: 6.

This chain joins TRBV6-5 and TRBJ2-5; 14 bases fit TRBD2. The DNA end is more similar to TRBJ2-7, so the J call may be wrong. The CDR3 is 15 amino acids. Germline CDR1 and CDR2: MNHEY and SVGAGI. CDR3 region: CASSTGTSGGYEQYF. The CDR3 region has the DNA TGTGCCAGCAGCACCGGGACTAGCGGGGGTTACGAGCAGTACTTC.

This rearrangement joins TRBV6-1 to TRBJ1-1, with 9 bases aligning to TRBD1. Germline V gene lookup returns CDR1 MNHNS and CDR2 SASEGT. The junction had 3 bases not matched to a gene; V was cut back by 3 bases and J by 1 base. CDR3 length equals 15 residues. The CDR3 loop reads CASSDSGQGNTEAFF. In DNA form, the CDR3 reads TGTGCCAGCAGTGACTCGGGACAGGGGAACACTGAAGCTTTCTTT.

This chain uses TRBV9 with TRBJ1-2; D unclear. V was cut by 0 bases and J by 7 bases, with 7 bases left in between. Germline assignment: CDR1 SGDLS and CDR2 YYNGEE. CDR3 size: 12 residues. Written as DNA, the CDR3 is TGTGCCAGCAGCGTAGGTCTCTCTGGCTACACCTTC. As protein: CASSVGLSGYTF.

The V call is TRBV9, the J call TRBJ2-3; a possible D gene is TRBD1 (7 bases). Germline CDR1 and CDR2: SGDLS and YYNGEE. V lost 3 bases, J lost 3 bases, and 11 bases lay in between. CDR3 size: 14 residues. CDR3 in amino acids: CASSATGRTDTQYF. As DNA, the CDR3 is TGTGCCAGCAGCGCGACAGGGAGGACAGATACGCAGTATTTT.

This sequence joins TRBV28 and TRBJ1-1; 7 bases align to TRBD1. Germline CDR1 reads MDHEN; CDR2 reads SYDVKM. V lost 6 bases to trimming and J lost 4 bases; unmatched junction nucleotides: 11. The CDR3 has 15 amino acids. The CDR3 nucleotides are TGTGCCAGCAGCGATGGGGGACAGAAGACCACTGAAGCTTTCTTT. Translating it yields CASSDGGQKTTEAFF.

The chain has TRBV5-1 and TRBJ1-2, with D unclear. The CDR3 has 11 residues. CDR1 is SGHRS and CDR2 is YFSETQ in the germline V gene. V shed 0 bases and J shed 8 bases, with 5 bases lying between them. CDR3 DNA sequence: TGCGCCAGCAGCTTGGTTAAAGGCTACACCTTC. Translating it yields CASSLVKGYTF.

Written as DNA, the CDR3 is TGTGCCAGCAGCGCCCAAGGGACAGGGAGGGAGACCCAGTACTTC. This translates into CASSAQGTGRETQYF. The chain is built from TRBV9 and TRBJ2-5, with TRBD1 matching 9 bases. The V segment lost 3 bases and the J segment 5 bases; nucleotides outside the gene matches: 8. The CDR3 totals 15 residues. CDR1 and CDR2 from the germline V gene are SGDLS and YYNGEE.

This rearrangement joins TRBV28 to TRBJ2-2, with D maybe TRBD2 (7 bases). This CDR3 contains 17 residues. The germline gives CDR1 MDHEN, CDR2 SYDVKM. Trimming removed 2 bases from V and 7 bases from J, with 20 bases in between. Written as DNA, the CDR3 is TGTGCCAGCAGTTTACTTCGCGGGGGAAAAGGGGGCGGGGAGCTGTTTTTT. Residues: CASSLLRGGKGGGELFF.

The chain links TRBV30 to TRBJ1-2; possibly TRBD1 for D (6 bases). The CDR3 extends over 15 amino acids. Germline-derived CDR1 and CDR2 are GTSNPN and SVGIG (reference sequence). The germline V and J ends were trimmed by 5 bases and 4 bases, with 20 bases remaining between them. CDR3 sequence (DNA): TGTGCCTGGGAAGACAGGTTGGATTGGTTCTATGGCTACACCTTC. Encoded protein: CAWEDRLDWFYGYTF.

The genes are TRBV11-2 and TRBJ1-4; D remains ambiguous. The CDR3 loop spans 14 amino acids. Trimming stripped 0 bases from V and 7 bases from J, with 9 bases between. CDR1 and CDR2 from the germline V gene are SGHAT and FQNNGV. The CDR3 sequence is CASSLEGSVEKLFF. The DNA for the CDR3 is TGTGCCAGCAGCTTAGAGGGCTCTGTTGAAAAACTGTTTTTT.